The 31 T cell receptor beta chains below were found in one sample sequenced in a study of T cell responses to AZD1222 COVID-19 vaccine. Assay used: immunoSEQ multiplex PCR; TCRdb lists only in-frame clones, some missing. The sample carries about 140,000 clones, about 90% recorded once. Sequences were derived from peripheral blood, sampled 28 days after the second dose of the MenACWY control vaccine. The receptors stem from an adult who received the MenACWY meningococcal vaccine as a control.

The J gene is TRBJ2-1, the V gene TRBV7-9; tentative D call: TRBD1 (6 bases). The V gene's germline CDR1 is SEHNR and CDR2 FQNEAQ (reference sequence). The CDR3 has 15 amino acids. Trimming shortened V by 5 bases and J by 8 bases, and 19 bases separated the two germline ends. The CDR3 nucleotides read TGTGCCAGCAGCCCCCGACAGGCTACGTTCGATGAGCAGTTCTTC. It is translated as CASSPRQATFDEQFF.

The gene calls are TRBV28 and TRBJ2-5; 11 bases map to TRBD2. V lost 1 base, J lost 0 bases, and 13 bases stayed unmatched. Germline V gives CDR1 MDHEN, CDR2 SYDVKM. This CDR3 spans 20 amino acids. CDR3 sequence reads: CASSLSWLAGGQTHQETQYF. In DNA, the CDR3 is TGTGCCAGCAGTTTATCTTGGCTAGCGGGAGGCCAAACACACCAAGAGACCCAGTACTTC.

This clone was observed a few times. This sequence joins TRBV19 and TRBJ1-5, with unresolved D. The CDR3 is made up of 14 amino acids. The germline CDR1 and CDR2 sequences are LNHDA and SQIVND (reference sequence). The V end was cut by 3 bases, the J end by 6 bases, with 12 bases between. The DNA for the CDR3 is TGTGCCAGTAGTATTCGGGGATCAGTTCAGCCCCAGCATTTT. Its protein is CASSIRGSVQPQHF. The variable domain in full, completed from reference TRBV19 and TRBJ1-5, reads DGGITQSPKYLFRKEGQNVTLSCEQNLNHDAMYWYRQDPGQGLRLIYYSQIVNDFQKGDIAEGYSVSREKKESFPLTVTSAQKNPTAFYLCASSIRGSVQPQHFGDGTRLSIL.

The V gene is TRBV6-2 or TRBV6-3, the J gene TRBJ1-2, with D unclear. The CDR3 totals 13 residues. Deletions cut 6 bases from V and 3 bases from J, with 11 bases between. Per germline, CDR1 MNHEY and CDR2 SVGEGT. The CDR3: CASSLPGHYGYTF. The CDR3 bases are TGTGCCAGCAGCCTCCCCGGGCACTATGGCTACACCTTC.

The chain links TRBV9 to TRBJ1-1; 7 bases match TRBD1. With 4 bases clipped from V and 4 bases from J, the junction kept 16 bases outside the gene matches. The CDR3 runs to 17 residues. The germline CDR1 and CDR2 sequences are SGDLS and YYNGEE. The CDR3 nucleotides read TGTGCCAGCAGCCTAGGGACAGCCAATTTTCCCGGCACTGAAGCTTTCTTT. Amino acid sequence: CASSLGTANFPGTEAFF.

This clone was recorded a few times. This chain uses TRBV7-2 with TRBJ2-1; tentative D call: TRBD1 (6 bases). CDR3 length equals 17 residues. CDR1 and CDR2 from the germline V gene are SGHTA and FQGNSA. The germline V and J ends were trimmed by 2 bases and 0 bases, with 14 bases remaining between them. The CDR3 reads CASSLRPQGTSYNEQFF. CDR3 in DNA: TGTGCCAGCAGCTTAAGGCCCCAGGGGACCTCCTACAATGAGCAGTTCTTC.

V is TRBV19 and J is TRBJ1-6; 10 nucleotides align to TRBD1. This CDR3 has 14 amino acids. In germline, CDR1 is LNHDA, CDR2 SQIVND (reference sequence). J was trimmed by 10 bases and V by 5 bases; bases with no gene match: 5. The CDR3 sequence: CASSPGQGQSPLHF. The CDR3 region has the DNA TGTGCCAGTAGTCCGGGACAGGGGCAATCACCCCTCCACTTT.

CDR3 amino acids: CASSLKTGAGELFF. The CDR3 nucleotides read TGTGCCAGCAGCTTAAAAACAGGGGCGGGGGAGCTGTTTTTT. The genes are TRBV7-3 and TRBJ2-2; 7 nucleotides line up with TRBD1. J gave up 8 bases and V 1 base, and 4 bases lay outside the gene matches. The CDR3 is made up of 14 amino acids. Germline lookup yields CDR1 SGHTA and CDR2 FQGTGA.

The chain carries TRBV19 and TRBJ1-5; 8 nucleotides line up with TRBD1. Germline trimming cut 4 bases from V and 13 bases from J; bases unmatched to any gene: 12. Germline values: CDR1 LNHDA, CDR2 SQIVND (reference sequence). CDR3 length: 14 amino acids. As DNA, the CDR3 is TGTGCCAGTAGTACCGATCCCGGGACAGGATCACAGCATTTT. As protein: CASSTDPGTGSQHF. The full variable domain, its missing parts supplied by reference TRBV19 and TRBJ1-5, is DGGITQSPKYLFRKEGQNVTLSCEQNLNHDAMYWYRQDPGQGLRLIYYSQIVNDFQKGDIAEGYSVSREKKESFPLTVTSAQKNPTAFYLCASSTDPGTGSQHFGDGTRLSIL.

This chain joins TRBV5-1 and TRBJ2-3, with 14 nucleotides matching TRBD2. CDR1 is SGHRS, CDR2 YFSETQ, per germline. J gave up 1 base and V 3 bases, and 7 bases lay outside the gene matches. This CDR3 comprises 18 residues. CDR3 amino acids: CASSSGLAGGMGTDTQYF. Here the CDR3 DNA reads TGCGCCAGCAGCTCAGGACTAGCGGGGGGAATGGGCACAGATACGCAGTATTTT.

The CDR3 here is CASSEGTGVPPITYEQYF. The CDR3, as DNA: TGTGCCAGCAGCGAGGGGACAGGCGTACCTCCGATCACCTACGAGCAGTACTTC. The rearrangement uses TRBV9 and TRBJ2-7; 8 bases line up with TRBD1. The CDR3 has 18 residues. V shed 3 bases, J shed 2 bases, and the junction held 16 bases outside the gene matches. Germline-derived CDR1 and CDR2 are SGDLS and YYNGEE.

The rearrangement joins TRBV21-1 to TRBJ2-7; the table's D call, TRBD2, was not checked against the DNA. TRBV21-1 is labeled a pseudogene. The CDR3 consists of 14 residues. Here the CDR3 DNA reads TGTGCCAGCAGCCCTTGGAGACTAGCGGTCGAGCAGTACTTC. Translating gives CASSPWRLAVEQYF.

V is TRBV12-5 and J is TRBJ1-2; TRBD1 is a possible D gene (5 bases). V was clipped by 4 bases and J by 6 bases, with 21 bases between them. The CDR3 extends over 16 amino acids. Germline V CDR1 and CDR2: LGHNT, FRNRAP. CDR3 nucleotides: TGTGCTAGTGGTTCCAAACCAGACCTAGACAGAGATGGCTACACCTTC. Amino acid sequence: CASGSKPDLDRDGYTF.

The chain couples TRBV19 to TRBJ2-3; D gene ambiguous. Germline values: CDR1 LNHDA, CDR2 SQIVND (reference sequence). The CDR3 loop spans 13 amino acids. The V end was cut by 8 bases, the J end by 0 bases, with 9 bases between. CDR3 in amino acids: CASGTESTDTQYF. The CDR3 nucleotides read TGTGCCAGTGGAACAGAAAGCACAGATACGCAGTATTTT.

The V call is TRBV19, the J call TRBJ2-1; TRBD2 is a possible D gene (6 bases). In germline, CDR1 is LNHDA, CDR2 SQIVND (reference sequence). Trimming cost V 3 bases and J 5 bases, with 11 bases left between them. The length of the CDR3 is 14 residues. CDR3 nucleotides: TGTGCCAGTAGTATTGGGAGGATGAACAATGAGCAGTTCTTC. As protein: CASSIGRMNNEQFF.

The chain employs TRBV28 and TRBJ2-5, with D possibly being TRBD1 or TRBD2 (6 bases each). CDR3 length equals 17 residues. The V gene's germline CDR1 is MDHEN and CDR2 SYDVKM. The ends were cut back, 6 bases at V and 4 bases at J, with 24 bases in the middle. The CDR3 DNA is TGTGCCAGCAGCCTGGTGGGGGGCCTTAATCTAGGAGAGACCCAGTACTTC. Translating gives CASSLVGGLNLGETQYF. Looking up the rest from reference TRBV28 and TRBJ2-5 gives the full variable domain: DVKVTQSSRYLVKRTGEKVFLECVQDMDHENMFWYRQDPGLGLRLIYFSYDVKMKEKGDIPEGYSVSREKKERFSLILESASTNQTSMYLCASSLVGGLNLGETQYFGPGTRLLVL.

This rearrangement joins TRBV6-5 to TRBJ2-7, with a tentative D call TRBD2 (5 bases). V dropped 2 bases and J dropped 6 bases, with 17 bases sitting between them. Germline V gene lookup returns CDR1 MNHEY and CDR2 SVGAGI. CDR3 length equals 15 residues. In nucleotides, the CDR3 is TGTGCCAGCAGTTACAATCGTCGGGGTGACGGCGAGCAGTACTTC. Its translation: CASSYNRRGDGEQYF.

The genes are TRBV28 and TRBJ1-5; 8 bases align to TRBD1. After removal of 3 bases from V and 6 bases from J, the junction contained 19 bases not matched to a gene. Germline V lookup: CDR1 MDHEN, CDR2 SYDVKM. This CDR3 is built from 19 residues. The CDR3, as DNA: TGTGCCAGCAGTTTTTTAGCCTTTCAGCCACAGGGGGGACGTCAGCCCCAGCATTTT. This gives the protein CASSFLAFQPQGGRQPQHF.

V usage is TRBV27 and J usage is TRBJ2-5; D not resolved. The CDR3 contains 15 residues. The germline CDR1 and CDR2 sequences are MNHEY and SMNVEV (reference sequence). V lost 6 bases to trimming and J lost 2 bases, with 16 bases between them. CDR3: CASSLLPPGQETQYF. The CDR3 DNA reads as TGTGCCAGCAGCCTATTACCGCCAGGACAAGAGACCCAGTACTTC.

V usage is TRBV6-5 and J usage is TRBJ2-7; the D is unclear. Germline V CDR1 and CDR2: MNHEY, SVGAGI. The CDR3 runs 13 residues. The V and J ends lost 5 bases and 3 bases respectively, with 11 bases between them. The chain's CDR3 is CASSRPKGYEQYF. The DNA for the CDR3 is TGTGCCAGCAGTCGACCGAAAGGCTACGAGCAGTACTTC.

The V gene is TRBV12-3 or TRBV12-4, the J gene TRBJ1-6, with 7 bases fitting TRBD1. V dropped 10 bases and J dropped 7; count of bases not matched to a gene: 7. CDR3 length: 13 amino acids. The CDR3 loop reads CATGEGANSPLHF. The CDR3 bases are TGTGCCACGGGAGAGGGGGCAAATTCACCCCTCCACTTT.

The V call is TRBV4-3, the J call TRBJ2-7; 7 nucleotides match TRBD2. The CDR3 covers 17 residues. Germline CDR1 reads LGHNA; CDR2 reads YSLEER. The V gene end was trimmed by 0 bases and the J gene end by 4 bases; junction bases not matched to a gene: 12. This chain's CDR3 is CASSQEQRGGSWYEQYF. In nucleotides, the CDR3 is TGCGCCAGCAGCCAAGAACAGAGGGGAGGGAGCTGGTACGAGCAGTACTTC.

The chain has TRBV6-2 or TRBV6-3 and TRBJ2-1; D is possibly TRBD1 (5 bases). From germline, CDR1 is MNHEY and CDR2 SVGEGT. The CDR3 totals 16 residues. Trimming removed 0 bases from V and 7 bases from J, with 16 bases in between. Written as DNA, the CDR3 is TGTGCCAGCAGTTACTCGGGTAGCAGGGTTATTAATGAGCAGTTCTTC. The encoded protein is CASSYSGSRVINEQFF.

In regard to this clone: Germline and junction disagree at one end, which may indicate a read error. This chain links TRBV27 with TRBJ2-3, with 8 bases lining up with TRBD2. Germline lookup yields CDR1 MNHEY and CDR2 SMNVEV (reference sequence). The CDR3 loop spans 15 amino acids. CDR3 coding DNA: TGTGCCAGCAGTTTGGAGCGGGGGCCCACAGGTACGCAGTATTTT. Translated: CASSLERGPTGTQYF.

J is TRBJ2-7 and V is TRBV21-1. TRBV21-1 is noted as a pseudogene. The CDR3 spans 15 residues. CDR3 nucleotides: TGTGCCAGCAGCAAACGCCCGAAAAGCTCCTACGAGCAGTACTTC. Protein product: CASSKRPKSSYEQYF.

This sequence joins TRBV6-1 and TRBJ1-1, with TRBD1 matching 7 bases. Per germline, CDR1 MNHNS and CDR2 SASEGT. The CDR3 is 14 amino acids. V was pared by 3 bases and J by 0 bases, with 1 base of the junction left unmatched. CDR3 coding DNA: TGTGCCAGCAGTGATACAGGGGTGAACACTGAAGCTTTCTTT. It is translated as CASSDTGVNTEAFF.

This chain connects TRBV18 to TRBJ1-2, with unresolved D. Looked up from germline, CDR1 is KGHSH and CDR2 is LQKENI. The CDR3 extends over 11 amino acids. V lost 3 bases, J lost 8 bases, and 7 bases lay in between. CDR3 amino acids: CASSPHPGYTF. CDR3 sequence (DNA): TGTGCCAGCTCACCCCACCCCGGCTACACCTTC.

The V gene is TRBV9, the J gene TRBJ1-6; 9 bases map to TRBD1. Per germline, CDR1 SGDLS and CDR2 YYNGEE. With 2 bases clipped from V and 7 bases from J, the junction kept 4 bases outside the gene matches. The CDR3 has 15 amino acids. The chain's CDR3 is CASSVGDRVNSPLHF. For the CDR3, the DNA is TGTGCCAGCAGCGTGGGGGACAGGGTCAATTCACCCCTCCACTTT.

This clone has more than one count but fewer than ten. The V and J genes are TRBV7-2 and TRBJ2-7; 7 nucleotides line up with TRBD1. The V segment lost 5 bases and the J segment 1 base; nucleotides outside the gene matches: 5. The CDR3 extends over 14 amino acids. Germline-derived CDR1 and CDR2 are SGHTA and FQGNSA. The DNA for the CDR3 is TGTGCCAGCAGCCCAGACAGGGCATCCTACGAGCAGTACTTC. It codes for CASSPDRASYEQYF.

The rearrangement uses TRBV10-1 and TRBJ1-3, with 9 bases lining up with TRBD1. Germline values: CDR1 WNHNN, CDR2 SYGVQD (reference sequence). This CDR3 is built from 16 residues. V gave up 6 bases and J gave up 0 bases; unmatched junction bases: 6. The DNA of the CDR3 is TGCGCCAGCAGGGGGGACAGGGCCAACTCTGGAAACACCATATATTTT. Translated, it gives CASRGDRANSGNTIYF.

The chain uses TRBV28 and TRBJ2-7; TRBD2 matches 15 bases. The V and J ends lost 3 bases and 7 bases, in that order; junction bases with no gene match: 4. The CDR3 runs to 15 residues. The germline V gene has CDR1 MDHEN and CDR2 SYDVKM. The CDR3 DNA reads TGTGCCAGCAGTTTTCGCGGACTAGCGGGAGGGGAGCAGTACTTC. Protein: CASSFRGLAGGEQYF. Supplemented by reference TRBV28 and TRBJ2-7, the full variable domain reads DVKVTQSSRYLVKRTGEKVFLECVQDMDHENMFWYRQDPGLGLRLIYFSYDVKMKEKGDIPEGYSVSREKKERFSLILESASTNQTSMYLCASSFRGLAGGEQYFGPGTRLTVT.